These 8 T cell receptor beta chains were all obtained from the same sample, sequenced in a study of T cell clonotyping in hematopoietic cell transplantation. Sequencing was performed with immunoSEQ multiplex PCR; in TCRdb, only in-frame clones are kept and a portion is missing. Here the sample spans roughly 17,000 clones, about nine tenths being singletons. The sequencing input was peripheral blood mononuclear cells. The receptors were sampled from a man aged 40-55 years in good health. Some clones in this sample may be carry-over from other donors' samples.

The CDR3: CASQGTTDTQYF. Here the CDR3 DNA reads TGTGCCAGCCAAGGGACCACAGATACGCAGTATTTT. V gene TRBV19 combines with J gene TRBJ2-3; D may correspond to TRBD1 or TRBD2 (5 bases each). CDR3 length: 12 residues. The germline V gene has CDR1 LNHDA and CDR2 SQIVND (reference sequence). The V gene lost 9 bases and the J gene lost 2 bases, with 9 bases spanning the gap.

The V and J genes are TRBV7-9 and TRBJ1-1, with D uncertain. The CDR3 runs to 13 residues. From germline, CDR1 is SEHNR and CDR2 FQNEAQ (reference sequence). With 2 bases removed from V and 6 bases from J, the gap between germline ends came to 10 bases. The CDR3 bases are TGTGCCAGCAGCTTAACTGGGGTCTCTGAAGCTTTCTTT. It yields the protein CASSLTGVSEAFF. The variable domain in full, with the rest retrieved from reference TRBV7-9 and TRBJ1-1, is DTGVSQNPRHKITKRGQNVTFRCDPISEHNRLYWYRQTLGQGPEFLTYFQNEAQLEKSRLLSDRFSAERPKGSFSTLEIQRTEQGDSAMYLCASSLTGVSEAFFGQGTRLTVV.

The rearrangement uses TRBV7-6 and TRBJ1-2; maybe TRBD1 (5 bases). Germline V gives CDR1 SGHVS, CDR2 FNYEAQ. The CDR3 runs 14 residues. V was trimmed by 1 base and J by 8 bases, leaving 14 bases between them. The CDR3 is CASSLDRGSSGYTF. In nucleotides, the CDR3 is TGTGCCAGCAGCTTAGATCGGGGGTCATCGGGCTACACCTTC. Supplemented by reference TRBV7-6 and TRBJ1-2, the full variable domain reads GAGVSQSPRYKVTKRGQDVALRCDPISGHVSLYWYRQALGQGPEFLTYFNYEAQQDKSGLPNDRFSAERPEGSISTLTIQRTEQRDSAMYRCASSLDRGSSGYTFGSGTRLTVV.

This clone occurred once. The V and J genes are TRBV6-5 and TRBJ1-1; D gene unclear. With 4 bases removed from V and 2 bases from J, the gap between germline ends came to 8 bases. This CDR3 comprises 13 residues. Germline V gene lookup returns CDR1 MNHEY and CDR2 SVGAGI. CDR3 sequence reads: CASSLQTNTEAFF. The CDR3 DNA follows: TGTGCCAGCAGTTTGCAGACTAACACTGAAGCTTTCTTT.

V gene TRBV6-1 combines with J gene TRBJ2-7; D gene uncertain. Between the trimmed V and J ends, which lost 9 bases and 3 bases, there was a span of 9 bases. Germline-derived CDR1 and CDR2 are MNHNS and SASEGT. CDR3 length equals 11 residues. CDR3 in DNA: TGTGCCAGTAACAGAAACTACGAGCAGTACTTC. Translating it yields CASNRNYEQYF.

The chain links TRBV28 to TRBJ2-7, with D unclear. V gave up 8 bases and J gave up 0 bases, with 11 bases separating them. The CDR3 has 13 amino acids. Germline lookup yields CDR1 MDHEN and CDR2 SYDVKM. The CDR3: CASESLNSYEQYF. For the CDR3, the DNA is TGTGCCAGCGAGAGTCTGAACTCCTACGAGCAGTACTTC.

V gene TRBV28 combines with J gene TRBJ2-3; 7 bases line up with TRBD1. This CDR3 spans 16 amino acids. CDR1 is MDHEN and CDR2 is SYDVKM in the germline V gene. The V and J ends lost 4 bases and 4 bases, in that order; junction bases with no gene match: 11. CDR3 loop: CASSSTGSRSADTQYF. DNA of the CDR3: TGTGCCAGCAGTTCGACAGGGTCTAGAAGTGCAGATACGCAGTATTTT.

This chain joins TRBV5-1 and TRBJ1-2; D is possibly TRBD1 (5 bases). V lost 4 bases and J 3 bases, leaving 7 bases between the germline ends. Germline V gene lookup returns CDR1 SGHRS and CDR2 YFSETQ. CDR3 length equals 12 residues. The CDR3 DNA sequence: TGCGCCAGCAGCGAGGGGTACTATGGCTACACCTTC. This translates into CASSEGYYGYTF.